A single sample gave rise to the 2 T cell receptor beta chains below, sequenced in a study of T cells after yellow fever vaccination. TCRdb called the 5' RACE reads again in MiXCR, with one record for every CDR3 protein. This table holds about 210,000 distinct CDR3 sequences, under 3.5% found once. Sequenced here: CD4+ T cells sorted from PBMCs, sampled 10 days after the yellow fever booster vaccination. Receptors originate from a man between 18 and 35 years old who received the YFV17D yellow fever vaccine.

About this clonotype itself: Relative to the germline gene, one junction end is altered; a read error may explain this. This CDR3 reads CASSQDRPGGTHYF. CDR3 coding DNA: TGTGCCAGCAGCCAAGATCGGCCGGGAGGGACCCACTACTTC. The chain recombines TRBV14 with TRBJ2-5; 8 positions agree with TRBD2. The CDR3 has 14 amino acids. Germline V gene sequence: CDR1 SGHDN, CDR2 FVKESK.

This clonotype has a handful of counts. DNA for the CDR3: TGTGCCAGCAGCAAGGGGACTAGCGGGGGGGTCCAAGAGACCCAGTACTTC. Protein product: CASSKGTSGGVQETQYF. The chain has TRBV11-2 and TRBJ2-5; TRBD2 matches at 16 bases. With 5 bases clipped from V and 1 base from J, the junction kept 4 bases outside the gene matches. The CDR3 is 17 residues long. The germline CDR1 and CDR2 sequences are SGHAT and FQNNGV.